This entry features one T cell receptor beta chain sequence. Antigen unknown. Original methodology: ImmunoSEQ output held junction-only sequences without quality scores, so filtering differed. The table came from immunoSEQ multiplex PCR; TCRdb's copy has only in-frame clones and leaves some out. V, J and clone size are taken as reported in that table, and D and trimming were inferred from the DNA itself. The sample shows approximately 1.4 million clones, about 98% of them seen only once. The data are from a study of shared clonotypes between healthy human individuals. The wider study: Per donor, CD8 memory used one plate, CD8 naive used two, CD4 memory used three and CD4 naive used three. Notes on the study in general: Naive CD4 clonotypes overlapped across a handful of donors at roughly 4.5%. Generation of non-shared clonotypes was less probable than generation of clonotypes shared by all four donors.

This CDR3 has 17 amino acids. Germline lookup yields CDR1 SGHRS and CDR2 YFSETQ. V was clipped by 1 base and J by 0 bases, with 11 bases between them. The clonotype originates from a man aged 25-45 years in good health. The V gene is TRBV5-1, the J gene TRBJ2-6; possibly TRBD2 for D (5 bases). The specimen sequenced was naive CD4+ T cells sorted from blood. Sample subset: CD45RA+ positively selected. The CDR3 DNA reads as TGCGCCAGCAGCTTGAAGGGAGTCATCTCTGGGGCCAACGTCCTGACTTTC. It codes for CASSLKGVISGANVLTF.